These 16 T cell receptor beta chains were sequenced from one sample in a study of cytomegalovirus exposure and HLA in healthy donors. The primer mix had 60 Vbeta and 13 Jbeta primers. The repertoire was sequenced with immunoSEQ multiplex PCR; TCRdb's copy has only in-frame clones and lacks some. The sample lists 120,000 to 150,000 clones; 73% were seen once. Sample: PBMCs. Every receptor here comes from a human donor in good health.

The chain joins TRBV28 to TRBJ2-3, with a tentative D call TRBD2 (5 bases). CDR3 length: 15 residues. V was clipped by 2 bases and J by 0 bases, with 9 bases between them. Germline V gene data show CDR1 as MDHEN and CDR2 as SYDVKM. The CDR3 sequence is CASSLGLESTDTQYF. CDR3 sequence (DNA): TGTGCCAGCAGTTTAGGACTTGAAAGCACAGATACGCAGTATTTT.

The rearrangement uses TRBV6-6 and TRBJ2-1, with 10 bases identical to TRBD1. CDR3 length: 15 amino acids. The V gene end was trimmed by 5 bases and the J gene end by 4 bases; junction bases not matched to a gene: 5. Germline V gene data show CDR1 as MNHNY and CDR2 as SVGAGI (reference sequence). The CDR3 DNA reads TGTGCCAGCAGTAGGACAGGGGGAAAATACAATGAGCAGTTCTTC. It translates to CASSRTGGKYNEQFF.

The gene calls are TRBV15 and TRBJ1-1; D is unresolved. This CDR3 is built from 14 residues. Germline loops: CDR1 LNHNV, CDR2 YYDKDF (reference sequence). V lost 0 bases to trimming and J lost 1 base, with 6 bases between them. The CDR3 DNA reads as TGTGCCACCAGCAGAGATCGCGGGAACACTGAAGCTTTCTTT. Residues: CATSRDRGNTEAFF.

The V call is TRBV19, the J call TRBJ1-2; possibly TRBD1 for D (5 bases). The V end lost 6 bases, the J end lost 8 bases, and 10 bases lay between the germline ends. The germline CDR1 and CDR2 sequences are LNHDA and SQIVND (reference sequence). This CDR3 is built from 11 residues. The CDR3 nucleotides read TGTGCCAGTAGGCAGGGAGGGGGCTACACCTTC. Its protein product is CASRQGGGYTF. Full variable domain (rest looked up from reference TRBV19 and TRBJ1-2): DGGITQSPKYLFRKEGQNVTLSCEQNLNHDAMYWYRQDPGQGLRLIYYSQIVNDFQKGDIAEGYSVSREKKESFPLTVTSAQKNPTAFYLCASRQGGGYTFGSGTRLTVV.

The chain is built from TRBV9 and TRBJ2-3, with 11 bases lining up with TRBD1. Looked up from germline, CDR1 is SGDLS and CDR2 is YYNGEE. This CDR3 comprises 15 residues. V was clipped by 7 bases and J by 4 bases; unmatched bases: 8. The CDR3 protein is CASPRTGGVPDTQYF. The DNA of the CDR3 is TGTGCCAGCCCAAGGACAGGGGGCGTTCCAGATACGCAGTATTTT.

The chain links TRBV5-1 to TRBJ2-1, with TRBD1 identical over 11 bases. V lost 4 bases to trimming and J lost 4 bases; unmatched junction nucleotides: 7. CDR3 length: 16 amino acids. Germline V gene lookup returns CDR1 SGHRS and CDR2 YFSETQ. CDR3 nucleotides: TGCGCCAGCAGCCCAGGGACAGGGGGAGGTTACAATGAGCAGTTCTTC. It specifies CASSPGTGGGYNEQFF.

V is TRBV19 and J is TRBJ2-1, with TRBD1 matching 9 bases. In germline, CDR1 is LNHDA, CDR2 SQIVND (reference sequence). With V trimmed by 5 bases and J by 1 base, 3 bases remained unmatched. The CDR3 has 15 residues. The CDR3 DNA sequence: TGTGCCAGTAGTGTCGGACAGGGGTCCTACAATGAGCAGTTCTTC. This translates into CASSVGQGSYNEQFF.

V usage is TRBV19 and J usage is TRBJ1-5; unclear D gene. V was clipped by 6 bases and J by 2 bases, with 5 bases between them. Germline V gene lookup returns CDR1 LNHDA and CDR2 SQIVND (reference sequence). CDR3 length equals 12 residues. This CDR3 reads CASREGNQPQHF. In nucleotides, the CDR3 is TGTGCCAGTAGGGAGGGCAATCAGCCCCAGCATTTT. The entire variable domain, with the rest obtained from reference TRBV19 and TRBJ1-5, is as follows: DGGITQSPKYLFRKEGQNVTLSCEQNLNHDAMYWYRQDPGQGLRLIYYSQIVNDFQKGDIAEGYSVSREKKESFPLTVTSAQKNPTAFYLCASREGNQPQHFGDGTRLSIL.

The CDR3 DNA follows: TGTGCCAGCAGCTCTATTACCACAGATACGCAGTATTTT. It translates to CASSSITTDTQYF. The rearrangement joins TRBV7-6 to TRBJ2-3; no firm D call. With 4 bases removed from V and 2 bases from J, the gap between germline ends came to 7 bases. The CDR3 has 13 amino acids. Germline CDR1 and CDR2: SGHVS and FNYEAQ.

This clone was seen a few times. The chain carries TRBV5-6 and TRBJ2-2, with D perhaps matching TRBD1 (5 bases). Germline values: CDR1 SGHDT, CDR2 YYEEEE. This CDR3 is 14 amino acids long. Trimming removed 1 base from V and 6 bases from J, with 10 bases in between. CDR3 loop: CASSLTLGAGELFF. The CDR3 nucleotides read TGTGCCAGCAGCTTGACTTTAGGGGCCGGGGAGCTGTTTTTT.

The CDR3 DNA sequence: TGTGCCAGCAGGTATAGCGGGGACGGGCGAGAGACCCAGTACTTC. This codes for CASRYSGDGRETQYF. This sequence joins TRBV7-9 and TRBJ2-5, with TRBD2 matching 8 bases. The junction had 10 bases not matched to a gene; V was cut back by 6 bases and J by 4 bases. The CDR3 is 15 residues long. The germline V gene has CDR1 SEHNR and CDR2 FQNEAQ (reference sequence).

V is TRBV2 and J is TRBJ2-1; D possibly corresponds to TRBD2 (5 bases). The CDR3 has 16 amino acids. Looked up from germline, CDR1 is SNHLY and CDR2 is FYNNEI. Trimming cost V 6 bases and J 6 bases, with 21 bases left between them. CDR3 nucleotide sequence: TGTGCCAGCAGCGCAGATACTAGTGCTGGTGGCAATGAGCAGTTCTTC. The encoded protein is CASSADTSAGGNEQFF.

This chain links TRBV9 with TRBJ2-3; D is undetermined. This CDR3 is built from 15 residues. Trimming left V 0 bases short and J 7 bases short, with 15 bases between. Germline CDR1 and CDR2: SGDLS and YYNGEE. Here the CDR3 DNA reads TGTGCCAGCAGCGTAGGCGGTTCACCGCGGAATACGCAGTATTTT. This encodes CASSVGGSPRNTQYF.

The CDR3 DNA reads as TGTGCCAGCAGTTTATTCGGGGGGGCTAATGAAAAACTGTTTTTT. This sequence encodes CASSLFGGANEKLFF. The chain has TRBV27 and TRBJ1-4; D possibly corresponds to TRBD1 (5 bases). The V gene lost 1 base and the J gene lost 3 bases, with 9 bases spanning the gap. Germline-derived CDR1 and CDR2 are MNHEY and SMNVEV (reference sequence). The CDR3 extends over 15 amino acids.

The table lists this clone with a few counts. This chain links TRBV5-1 with TRBJ1-1; D perhaps matches TRBD1 (5 bases). The CDR3 is made up of 14 amino acids. CDR1 and CDR2 from the germline V gene are SGHRS and YFSETQ. The V gene lost 7 bases and the J gene lost 2 bases, with 15 bases spanning the gap. The CDR3 loop reads CASCEGALNTEAFF. CDR3 in DNA: TGCGCCAGCTGTGAAGGGGCTTTAAACACTGAAGCTTTCTTT.

The J gene is TRBJ1-1, the V gene TRBV10-1; D may be TRBD1 (5 bases). The V gene lost 7 bases and the J gene lost 1 base, with 7 bases spanning the gap. The length of the CDR3 is 12 residues. Germline V gene data show CDR1 as WNHNN and CDR2 as SYGVQD (reference sequence). In DNA, the CDR3 is TGCGCCAGCAAAGGACAGAACACTGAAGCTTTCTTT. Amino acids: CASKGQNTEAFF.